This T cell receptor (beta chain) was captured in a study of T cell repertoires in aging, cancer and after chemotherapy. Across the study: Donor ages fell into six groups from 30 or younger up to 70 or older. Pre- and post-chemotherapy samples were paired from chronic lymphocytic leukemia patients treated with fludarabine- or bendamustine-based regimens.

TCR beta rearrangements were amplified from peripheral blood genomic DNA. TRB rearrangements spanning V, D and J were amplified using mixed TRB-A/B primers. TCRdb reprocessed the multiplex PCR reads via MiXCR and lists one record per CDR3 protein. The repertoire includes roughly 6,000 distinct CDR3 sequences, around a fifth of them detected once, and around 2.7% sits in the top ten. Germline V gene sequence: CDR1 KGHDR, CDR2 SFDVKD. V was trimmed by 7 bases and J by 0 bases, leaving 14 bases between them. This CDR3 contains 15 residues. Sequencing was performed on blood. The genes are TRBV24-1 and TRBJ1-1, with D perhaps matching TRBD1 (5 bases). The TCR was taken from a human donor with a blood cancer. The CDR3 sequence is CATRPKGTLNTEAFF. For the CDR3, the DNA is TGTGCCACCAGGCCTAAAGGGACTCTGAACACTGAAGCTTTCTTT.